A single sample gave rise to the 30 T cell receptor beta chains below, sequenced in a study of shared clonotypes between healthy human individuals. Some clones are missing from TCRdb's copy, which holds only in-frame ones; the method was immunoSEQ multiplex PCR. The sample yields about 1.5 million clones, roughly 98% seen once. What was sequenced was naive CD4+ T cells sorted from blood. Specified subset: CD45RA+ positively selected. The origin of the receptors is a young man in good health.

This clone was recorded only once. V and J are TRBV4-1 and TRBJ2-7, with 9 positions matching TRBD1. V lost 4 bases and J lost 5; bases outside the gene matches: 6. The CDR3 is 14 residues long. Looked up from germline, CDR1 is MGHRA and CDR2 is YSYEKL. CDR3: CASSRPGTGNEQYF. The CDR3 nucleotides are TGCGCCAGCAGCCGTCCCGGGACAGGGAACGAGCAGTACTTC.

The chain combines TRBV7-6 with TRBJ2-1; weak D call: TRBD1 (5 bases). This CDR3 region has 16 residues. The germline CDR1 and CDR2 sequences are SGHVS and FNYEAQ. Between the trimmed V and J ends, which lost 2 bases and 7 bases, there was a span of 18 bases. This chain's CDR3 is CASSLLVFTQGNEQFF. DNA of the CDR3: TGTGCCAGCAGCTTATTGGTCTTCACCCAGGGAAATGAGCAGTTCTTC.

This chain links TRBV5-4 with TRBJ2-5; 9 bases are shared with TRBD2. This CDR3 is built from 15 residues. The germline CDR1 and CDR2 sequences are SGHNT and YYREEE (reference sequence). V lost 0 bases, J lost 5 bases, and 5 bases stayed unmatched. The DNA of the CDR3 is TGTGCCAGCAGCTTGGAACTAGCGGGTTCGGAGACCCAGTACTTC. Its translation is CASSLELAGSETQYF. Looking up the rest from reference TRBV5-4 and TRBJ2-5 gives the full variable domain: ETGVTQSPTHLIKTRGQQVTLRCSSQSGHNTVSWYQQALGQGPQFIFQYYREEENGRGNFPPRFSGLQFPNYSSELNVNALELDDSALYLCASSLELAGSETQYFGPGTRLLVL.

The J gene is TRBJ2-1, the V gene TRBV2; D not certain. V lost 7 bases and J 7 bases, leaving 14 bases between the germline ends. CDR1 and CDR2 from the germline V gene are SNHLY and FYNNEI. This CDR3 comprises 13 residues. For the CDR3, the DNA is TGTGCCAGCAACTTGATTTTGAGGAATGAGCAGTTCTTC. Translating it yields CASNLILRNEQFF.

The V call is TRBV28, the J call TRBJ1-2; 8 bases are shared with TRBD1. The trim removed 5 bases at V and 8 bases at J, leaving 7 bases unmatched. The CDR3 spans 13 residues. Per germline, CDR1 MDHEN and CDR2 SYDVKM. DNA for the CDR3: TGTGCCAGCAGTCAGGGGGCCCACCCCGGCTACACCTTC. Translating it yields CASSQGAHPGYTF.

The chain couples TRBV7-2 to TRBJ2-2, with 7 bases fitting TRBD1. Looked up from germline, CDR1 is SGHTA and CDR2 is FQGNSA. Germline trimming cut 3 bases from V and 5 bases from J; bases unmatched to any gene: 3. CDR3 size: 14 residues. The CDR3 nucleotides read TGTGCCAGCAGCTTGACAGGGAGAACCGGGGAGCTGTTTTTT. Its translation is CASSLTGRTGELFF.

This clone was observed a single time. The CDR3: CATSRDAGGANEQFF. The CDR3 coding sequence is TGTGCCACCAGCAGAGATGCAGGGGGGGCCAATGAGCAGTTCTTC. The chain couples TRBV15 to TRBJ2-1, with D possibly called TRBD1 or TRBD2 (7 bases each). The CDR3 consists of 15 residues. Germline-derived CDR1 and CDR2 are LNHNV and YYDKDF (reference sequence). V was pared by 0 bases and J by 6 bases, with 12 bases between.

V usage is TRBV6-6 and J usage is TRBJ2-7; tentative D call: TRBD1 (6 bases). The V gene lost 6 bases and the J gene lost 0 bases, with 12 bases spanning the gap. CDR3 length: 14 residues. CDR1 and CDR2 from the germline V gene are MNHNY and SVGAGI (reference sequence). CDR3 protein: CASSHRELSYEQYF. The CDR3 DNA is TGTGCCAGCAGCCACAGGGAACTCTCCTACGAGCAGTACTTC.

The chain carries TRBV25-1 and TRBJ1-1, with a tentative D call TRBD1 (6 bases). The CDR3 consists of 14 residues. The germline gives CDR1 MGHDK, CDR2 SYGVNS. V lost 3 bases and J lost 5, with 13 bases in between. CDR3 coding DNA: TGTGCCAGCAGTGACAGGGGAAGTGGGACTGAAGCTTTCTTT. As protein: CASSDRGSGTEAFF.

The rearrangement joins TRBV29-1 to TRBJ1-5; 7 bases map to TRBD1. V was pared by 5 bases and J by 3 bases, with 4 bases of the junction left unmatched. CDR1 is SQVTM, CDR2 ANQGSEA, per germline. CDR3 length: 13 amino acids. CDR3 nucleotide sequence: TGCAGCGTTCTGGGACAGCCCAATCAGCCCCAGCATTTT. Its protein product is CSVLGQPNQPQHF. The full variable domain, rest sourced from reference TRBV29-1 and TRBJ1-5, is SAVISQKPSRDICQRGTSLTIQCQVDSQVTMMFWYRQQPGQSLTLIATANQGSEATYESGFVIDKFPISRPNLTFSTLTVSNMSPEDSSIYLCSVLGQPNQPQHFGDGTRLSIL.

CDR3 loop: CASSFSGQSPFF. Here the CDR3 DNA reads TGTGCCAGCAGTTTTTCGGGACAGTCCCCGTTCTTC. The chain is built from TRBV28 and TRBJ2-1, with TRBD1 identical over 7 bases. The length of the CDR3 is 12 residues. Germline V lookup: CDR1 MDHEN, CDR2 SYDVKM. V trimming: 3 bases; J trimming: 15 bases; junction bases outside the gene matches: 8.

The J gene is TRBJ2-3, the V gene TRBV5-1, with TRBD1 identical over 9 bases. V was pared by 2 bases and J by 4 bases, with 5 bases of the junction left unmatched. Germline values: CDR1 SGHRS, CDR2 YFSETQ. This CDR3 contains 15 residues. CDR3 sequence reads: CASSFGQGYSDTQYF. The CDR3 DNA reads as TGCGCCAGCAGCTTCGGACAGGGGTATTCAGATACGCAGTATTTT.

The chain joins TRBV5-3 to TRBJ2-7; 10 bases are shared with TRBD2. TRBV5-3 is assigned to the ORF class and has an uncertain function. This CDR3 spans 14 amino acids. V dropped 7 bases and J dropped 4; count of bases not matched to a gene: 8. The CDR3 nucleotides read TGTGCCAGACCCCCGGGACTAGCGAGTTACGAGCAGTACTTC. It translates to CARPPGLASYEQYF.

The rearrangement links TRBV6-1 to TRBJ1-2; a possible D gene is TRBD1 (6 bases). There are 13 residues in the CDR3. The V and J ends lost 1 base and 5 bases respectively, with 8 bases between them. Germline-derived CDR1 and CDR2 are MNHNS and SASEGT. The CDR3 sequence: CASSEVQGYGYTF. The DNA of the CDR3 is TGTGCCAGCAGTGAAGTCCAGGGGTATGGCTACACCTTC.

CDR3 in DNA: TGTGCCTGGAGCCCCCTAACTAGCGGCGAGCAGTACTTC. Amino acid sequence: CAWSPLTSGEQYF. V is TRBV30 and J is TRBJ2-7, with 8 bases matching TRBD2. Germline trimming cut 3 bases from V and 6 bases from J; bases unmatched to any gene: 7. Germline assignment: CDR1 GTSNPN and CDR2 SVGIG (reference sequence). The CDR3 runs 13 residues.

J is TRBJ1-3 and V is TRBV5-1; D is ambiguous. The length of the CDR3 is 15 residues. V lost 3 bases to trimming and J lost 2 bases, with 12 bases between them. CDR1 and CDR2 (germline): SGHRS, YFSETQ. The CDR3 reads CASSSPGGAGNTIYF. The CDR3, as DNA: TGCGCCAGCAGCTCCCCTGGTGGGGCTGGAAACACCATATATTTT.

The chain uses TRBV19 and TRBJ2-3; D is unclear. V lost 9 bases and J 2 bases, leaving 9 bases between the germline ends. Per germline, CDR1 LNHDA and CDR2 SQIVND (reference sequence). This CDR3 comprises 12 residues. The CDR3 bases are TGTGCCAGCACTCTACCCACAGATACGCAGTATTTT. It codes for CASTLPTDTQYF.

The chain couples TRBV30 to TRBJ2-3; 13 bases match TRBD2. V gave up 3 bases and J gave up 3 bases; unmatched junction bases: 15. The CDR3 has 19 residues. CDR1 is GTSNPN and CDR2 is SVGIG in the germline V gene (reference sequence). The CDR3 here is CAWSPRPLGLAGVTDTQYF. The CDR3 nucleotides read TGTGCCTGGAGCCCCAGGCCCCTAGGACTAGCGGGAGTAACAGATACGCAGTATTTT. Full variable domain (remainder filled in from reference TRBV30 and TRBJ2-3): SQTIHQWPATLVQPVGSPLSLECTVEGTSNPNLYWYRQAAGRGLQLLFYSVGIGQISSEVPQNLSASRPQDRQFILSSKKLLLSDSGFYLCAWSPRPLGLAGVTDTQYFGPGTRLTVL.

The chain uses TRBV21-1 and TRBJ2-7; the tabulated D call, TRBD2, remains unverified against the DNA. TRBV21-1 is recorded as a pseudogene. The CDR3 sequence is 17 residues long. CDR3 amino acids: CASRPWTSGTGGGEQYF. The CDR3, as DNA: TGTGCCAGCAGGCCTTGGACTAGCGGGACCGGAGGGGGCGAGCAGTACTTC.

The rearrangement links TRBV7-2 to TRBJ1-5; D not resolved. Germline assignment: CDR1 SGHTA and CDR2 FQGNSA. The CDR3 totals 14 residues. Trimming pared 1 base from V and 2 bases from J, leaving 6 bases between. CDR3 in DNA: TGTGCCAGCAGCTTAGAGGCCGGCAATCAGCCCCAGCATTTT. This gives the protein CASSLEAGNQPQHF.

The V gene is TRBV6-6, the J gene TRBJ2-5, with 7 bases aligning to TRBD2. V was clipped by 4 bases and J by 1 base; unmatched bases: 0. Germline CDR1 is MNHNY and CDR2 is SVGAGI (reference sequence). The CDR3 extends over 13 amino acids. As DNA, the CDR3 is TGTGCCAGCAGTTGGACTAGCCAAGAGACCCAGTACTTC. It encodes CASSWTSQETQYF.

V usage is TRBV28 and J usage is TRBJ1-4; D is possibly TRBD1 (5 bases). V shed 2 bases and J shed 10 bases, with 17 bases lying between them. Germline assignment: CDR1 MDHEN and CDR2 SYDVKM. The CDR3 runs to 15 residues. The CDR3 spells CASSLLTGGGGKLFF. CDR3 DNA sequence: TGTGCCAGCAGTTTACTCACAGGAGGTGGCGGAAAACTGTTTTTT.

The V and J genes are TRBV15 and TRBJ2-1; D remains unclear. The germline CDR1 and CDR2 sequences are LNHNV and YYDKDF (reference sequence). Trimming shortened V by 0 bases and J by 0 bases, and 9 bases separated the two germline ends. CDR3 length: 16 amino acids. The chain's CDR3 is CATSRDLVSSYNEQFF. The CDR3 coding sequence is TGTGCCACCAGCAGAGATTTGGTTAGCTCCTACAATGAGCAGTTCTTC. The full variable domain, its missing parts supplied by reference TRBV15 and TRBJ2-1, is DAMVIQNPRYQVTQFGKPVTLSCSQTLNHNVMYWYQQKSSQAPKLLFHYYDKDFNNEADTPDNFQSRRPNTSFCFLDIRSPGLGDTAMYLCATSRDLVSSYNEQFFGPGTRLTVL.

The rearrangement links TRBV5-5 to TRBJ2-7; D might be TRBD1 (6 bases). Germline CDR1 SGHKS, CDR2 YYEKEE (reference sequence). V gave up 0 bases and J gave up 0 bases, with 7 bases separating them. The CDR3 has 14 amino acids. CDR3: CASSLGGGSYEQYF. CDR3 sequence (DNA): TGTGCCAGCAGCTTGGGAGGGGGCTCCTACGAGCAGTACTTC. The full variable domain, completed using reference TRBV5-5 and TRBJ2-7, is DAGVTQSPTHLIKTRGQQVTLRCSPISGHKSVSWYQQVLGQGPQFIFQYYEKEERGRGNFPDRFSARQFPNYSSELNVNALLLGDSALYLCASSLGGGSYEQYFGPGTRLTVT.

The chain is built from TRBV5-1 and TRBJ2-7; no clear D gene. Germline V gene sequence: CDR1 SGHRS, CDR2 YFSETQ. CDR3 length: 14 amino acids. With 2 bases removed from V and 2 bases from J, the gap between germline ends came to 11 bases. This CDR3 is CASSLVTATYEQYF. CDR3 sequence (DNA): TGCGCCAGCAGCTTAGTTACAGCTACCTACGAGCAGTACTTC.

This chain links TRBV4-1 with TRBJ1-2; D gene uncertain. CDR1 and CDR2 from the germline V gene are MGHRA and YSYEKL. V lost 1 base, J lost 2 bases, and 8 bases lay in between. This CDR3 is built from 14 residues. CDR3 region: CASSQVAANYGYTF. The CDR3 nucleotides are TGCGCCAGCAGCCAAGTCGCAGCGAACTATGGCTACACCTTC.

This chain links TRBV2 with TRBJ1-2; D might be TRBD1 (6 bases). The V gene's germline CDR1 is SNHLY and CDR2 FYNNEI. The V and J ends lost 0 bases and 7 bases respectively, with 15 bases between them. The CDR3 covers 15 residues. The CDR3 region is CASSEALQGLVGYTF. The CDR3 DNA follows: TGTGCCAGCAGTGAAGCGCTTCAGGGGCTAGTTGGCTACACCTTC.

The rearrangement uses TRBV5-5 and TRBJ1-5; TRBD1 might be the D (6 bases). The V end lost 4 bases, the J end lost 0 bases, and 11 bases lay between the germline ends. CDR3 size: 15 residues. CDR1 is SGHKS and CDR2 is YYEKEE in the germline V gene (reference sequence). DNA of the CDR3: TGTGCCAGCAGCGCCGGACAGATTAGCAATCAGCCCCAGCATTTT. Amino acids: CASSAGQISNQPQHF.

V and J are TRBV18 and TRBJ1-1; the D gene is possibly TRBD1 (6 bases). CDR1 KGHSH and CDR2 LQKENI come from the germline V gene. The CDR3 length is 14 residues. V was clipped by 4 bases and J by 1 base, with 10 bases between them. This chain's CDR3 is CASSQNRENTEAFF. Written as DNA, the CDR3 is TGTGCCAGCTCACAAAACAGGGAGAACACTGAAGCTTTCTTT.

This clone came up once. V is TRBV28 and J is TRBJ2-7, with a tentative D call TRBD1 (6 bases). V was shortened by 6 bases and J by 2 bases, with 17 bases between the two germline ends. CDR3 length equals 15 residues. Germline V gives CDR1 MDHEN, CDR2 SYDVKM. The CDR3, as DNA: TGTGCCAGCAGCCTTACAGGTCAGGGGACCTACGAGCAGTACTTC. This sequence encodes CASSLTGQGTYEQYF.